A single T cell receptor beta chain is shown here with its context. The antigen is undetermined. Some clones are missing from TCRdb's copy, which holds only in-frame ones; the method was immunoSEQ multiplex PCR. The table has under 150,000 clones, about 89% seen once. The CDR3 has 14 amino acids. V lost 8 bases, J lost 3 bases, and 5 bases stayed unmatched. CDR1 and CDR2 from the germline V gene are SEHNR and FQNEAQ (reference sequence). The source of the sample is a study of cytomegalovirus exposure and HLA in healthy donors. Study information: A later analysis reported the same platform for the roughly 120 validation repertoires and the approximately 640 first-cohort repertoires.

General study findings and limits: A few CMV-associated chains proved CMV antigen-specific in vitro. Cytomegalovirus status, reportedly, was diagnosed with high specificity and sensitivity by the classifier. The study flagged approximately 180 TCR beta chains as cytomegalovirus-associated.

This chain connects TRBV7-9 to TRBJ2-2; the match to TRBD1 covers 8 bases. Material: PBMCs. This TCR came from a man aged 18 to 29 in good health and CMV-seronegative. For the CDR3, the DNA is TGTGCCAGCCAAAGACAGGGGCACACCGGGGAGCTGTTTTTT. Protein product: CASQRQGHTGELFF.